This TCR beta chain is drawn from a study of T cells in localized non-small cell lung cancer. V dropped 4 bases and J dropped 4 bases, with 13 bases sitting between them. The CDR3 has 13 residues. Germline CDR1 GTSNPN, CDR2 SVGIG (reference sequence). Clones were sequenced by immunoSEQ multiplex PCR, and TCRdb holds only the in-frame ones, with some missing. The sample has about 24,000 clones, about 90% seen once. Broader study findings: Of the top 100 tumor clones, median about 53 were in adjacent lung, some 29 among its top 100. The greatest T cell clonality was found in uninvolved adjacent lung (higher than in tumor).

This clone showed up just a few times. Its antigen is unidentified. This TCR derives from a male donor aged 60 or older with stage I squamous cell lung carcinoma. The chain recombines TRBV30 with TRBJ1-2; D is unresolved. The specimen comprised peripheral blood, sampled before any cancer treatment. DNA for the CDR3: TGTGCCTGGATGCGGGATTTATTCTATGGCTACACCTTC. This codes for CAWMRDLFYGYTF.